The rows below give T cell receptor beta chains drawn from one sample of a study of blood T cell repertoires in COVID-19. Sequencing was performed with immunoSEQ multiplex PCR; in TCRdb, only in-frame clones are kept and a portion is missing. Of nearly 350,000 clones listed, about four fifths are singletons. Sequencing was done on a sample of peripheral blood. The receptors stem from a man younger than 40 with active or convalescent COVID-19. CDR3s include the opening cysteine and the closing phenylalanine or tryptophan. D genes are given only for firm matches. Only part of the rows carry a size: once, few, many, or a class if the clone is expanded.

V gene	clone size	D gene	J gene	CDR3 protein	CDR3 DNA
TRBV5-1	.	.	TRBJ1-5	CASSAQGGNQPQHF	TGCGCCAGCAGCGCACAGGGCGGCAATCAGCCCCAGCATTTT
TRBV7-3	.	.	TRBJ1-1	CASSLNGATEAFF	TGTGCCAGCAGCTTAAATGGGGCCACTGAAGCTTTCTTT
TRBV28	.	.	TRBJ1-3	CASSTGFGNTIYF	TGTGCCAGCAGTACAGGGTTCGGAAACACCATATATTTT
TRBV4-2	.	TRBD2	TRBJ2-2	CASSQEGPGLAVTGELFF	TGTGCCAGCAGCCAAGAGGGCCCGGGACTAGCGGTCACCGGGGAGCTGTTTTTT
TRBV24-1	.	TRBD1	TRBJ1-4	CATSEGEDRDHEKLFF	TGTGCCACCAGTGAGGGGGAAGACAGGGATCACGAAAAACTGTTTTTT
TRBV7-9	.	.	TRBJ1-4	CASSLIANEKLFF	TGTGCCAGCAGCTTAATAGCTAATGAAAAACTGTTTTTT
TRBV7-3	.	.	TRBJ1-3	CASSSAGPGNTIYF	TGTGCCAGCAGCTCAGCAGGGCCTGGAAACACCATATATTTT
TRBV2	.	TRBD1	TRBJ1-2	CASSVETGRYGYTF	TGTGCCAGCAGTGTAGAGACAGGGAGATATGGCTACACCTTC
TRBV9	.	TRBD2	TRBJ2-7	CASSQGTSGRVPYEQYF	TGTGCCAGCAGCCAAGGGACTAGCGGGAGGGTACCCTACGAGCAGTACTTC
TRBV11-1	once	.	TRBJ1-4	CASSPPGTATNEKLFF	TGTGCCAGCAGCCCACCGGGAACCGCAACTAATGAAAAACTGTTTTTT
TRBV2	.	.	TRBJ1-2	CASSEAGSGYTF	TGTGCCAGCAGTGAGGCAGGATCCGGCTACACCTTC
TRBV9	.	.	TRBJ1-4	CASSDGQPNEKLFF	TGTGCCAGCAGCGATGGACAGCCAAATGAAAAACTGTTTTTT